The clone carrying this TCR beta chain was picked up many times. The antigen is undetermined. TCRdb passed the reads through MiXCR, listing each CDR3 protein once. The data contain about 310,000 distinct CDR3 sequences, about 17% of them singletons. This sample was taken from a study of T cell repertoires in cytomegalovirus infection. Across the study: It can be stated that public TCR beta signatures indicated CMV infection as well as a matching HLA type.

This CDR3 contains 15 residues. Germline CDR1 and CDR2: SGHAT and FQDESV (reference sequence). V lost 1 base to trimming and J lost 3 bases, with 13 bases between them. General observations from the study: Summed frequency of shared TCR beta families picked out CMV carriers who also had the relevant HLA. Dominating the ex vivo response were HLA-C-restricted CMV-specific TCR beta clonotypes.

This chain links TRBV11-1 with TRBJ2-7; tentative D call: TRBD1 (5 bases). Sequenced material: PBMCs. The TCR comes from a human donor in good health (CMV status not recorded). Some clones in this sample may be carry-over from other donors' samples. The CDR3 sequence is CASSLVMEGVYEQYF. Written as DNA, the CDR3 is TGTGCCAGCAGCTTAGTGATGGAAGGGGTCTACGAGCAGTACTTC.